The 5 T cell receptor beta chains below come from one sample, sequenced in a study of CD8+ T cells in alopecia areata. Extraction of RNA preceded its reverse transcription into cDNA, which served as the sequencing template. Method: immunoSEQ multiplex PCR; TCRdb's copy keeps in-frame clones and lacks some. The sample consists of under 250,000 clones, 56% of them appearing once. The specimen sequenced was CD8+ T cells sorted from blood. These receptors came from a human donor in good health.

For the CDR3, the DNA is TGCAGCGTTGGAACGGACCAATCTTACGAGCAGTACTTC. Translated: CSVGTDQSYEQYF. The chain carries TRBV29-1 and TRBJ2-7; D uncertain. Trimming took off 4 bases at V and 4 bases at J, with 14 bases between the two ends. CDR3 size: 13 residues. Looked up from germline, CDR1 is SQVTM and CDR2 is ANQGSEA.

The CDR3 is CASSSGGYEQFF. The CDR3, as DNA: TGTGCCAGCAGCAGCGGGGGTTATGAGCAGTTCTTC. J is TRBJ2-1 and V is TRBV5-6; the match to TRBD2 covers 8 bases. The CDR3 is 12 residues long. The V and J ends lost 4 bases and 8 bases, in that order; junction bases with no gene match: 2. Per the germline V gene, CDR1 is SGHDT and CDR2 is YYEEEE.

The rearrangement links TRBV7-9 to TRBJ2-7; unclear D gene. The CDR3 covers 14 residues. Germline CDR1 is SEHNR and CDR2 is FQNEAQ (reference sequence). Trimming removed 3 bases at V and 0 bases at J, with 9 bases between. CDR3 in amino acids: CASSFVGGSYEQYF. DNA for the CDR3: TGTGCCAGCAGCTTTGTGGGCGGCTCCTACGAGCAGTACTTC.

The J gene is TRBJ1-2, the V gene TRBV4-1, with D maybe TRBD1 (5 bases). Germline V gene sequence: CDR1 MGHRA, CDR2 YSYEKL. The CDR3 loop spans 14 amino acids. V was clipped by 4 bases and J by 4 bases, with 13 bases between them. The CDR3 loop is CASSPGEVAYGYTF. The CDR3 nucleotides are TGCGCCAGCAGCCCGGGGGAGGTGGCCTATGGCTACACCTTC.

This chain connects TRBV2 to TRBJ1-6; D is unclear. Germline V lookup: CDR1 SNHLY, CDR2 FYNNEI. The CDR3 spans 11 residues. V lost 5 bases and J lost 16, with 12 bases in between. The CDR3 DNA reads TGTGCCAGCAGTTCAACCTATCCTCTCCACTTT. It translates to CASSSTYPLHF.